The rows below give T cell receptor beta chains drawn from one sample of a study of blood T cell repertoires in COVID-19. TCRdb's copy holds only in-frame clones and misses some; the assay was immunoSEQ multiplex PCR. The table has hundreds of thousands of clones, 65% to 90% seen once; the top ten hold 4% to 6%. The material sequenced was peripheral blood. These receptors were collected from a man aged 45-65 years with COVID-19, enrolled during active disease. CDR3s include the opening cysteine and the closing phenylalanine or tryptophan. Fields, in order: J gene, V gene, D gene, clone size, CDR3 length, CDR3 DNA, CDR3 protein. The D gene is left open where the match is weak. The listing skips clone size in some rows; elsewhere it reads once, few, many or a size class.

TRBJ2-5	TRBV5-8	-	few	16	TGTGCCAGCAGCTTGGGATCAGGGGACCTCCAAGAGACCCAGTACTTC	CASSLGSGDLQETQYF
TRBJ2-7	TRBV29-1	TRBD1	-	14	TGCAGCGTTGGGGGGGACAGGGCACCTAGGGAGCAGTACTTC	CSVGGDRAPREQYF
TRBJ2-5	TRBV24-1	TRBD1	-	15	TGTGCCACCAGTGCACCACAGGGGCGGTCAGAGACCCAGTACTTC	CATSAPQGRSETQYF
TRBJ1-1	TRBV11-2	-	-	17	TGTGCCAGCAGCTTAGATCCCCCTCGGTGGGGGGACACTGAAGCTTTCTTT	CASSLDPPRWGDTEAFF
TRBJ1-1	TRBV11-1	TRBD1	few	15	TGTGCCAGCAGCTTCCAGGGACAGGCGGGCACTGAAGCTTTCTTT	CASSFQGQAGTEAFF
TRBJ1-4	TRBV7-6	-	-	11	TGTGCCACCGGCGGATCGCCCGGGGTGTTTTTT	CATGGSPGVFF
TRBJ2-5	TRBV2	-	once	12	TGTGCCAGCGGTCCGGAGAGGGAGACCCAGTACTTC	CASGPERETQYF
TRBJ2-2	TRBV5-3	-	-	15	TGTGCCAGCAACCCGGGGTTTTTTTTTGGCGGGGAGCTGTTTTTT	CASNPGFFFGGELFF
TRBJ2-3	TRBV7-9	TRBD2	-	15	TGTGCCAGCAGCTTCCCTAGCGGGGGCACAGATACGCAGTATTTT	CASSFPSGGTDTQYF
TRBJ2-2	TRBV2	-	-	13	TGTGCCAGCAGTCGACAGAACACCGGGGAGCTGTTTTTT	CASSRQNTGELFF